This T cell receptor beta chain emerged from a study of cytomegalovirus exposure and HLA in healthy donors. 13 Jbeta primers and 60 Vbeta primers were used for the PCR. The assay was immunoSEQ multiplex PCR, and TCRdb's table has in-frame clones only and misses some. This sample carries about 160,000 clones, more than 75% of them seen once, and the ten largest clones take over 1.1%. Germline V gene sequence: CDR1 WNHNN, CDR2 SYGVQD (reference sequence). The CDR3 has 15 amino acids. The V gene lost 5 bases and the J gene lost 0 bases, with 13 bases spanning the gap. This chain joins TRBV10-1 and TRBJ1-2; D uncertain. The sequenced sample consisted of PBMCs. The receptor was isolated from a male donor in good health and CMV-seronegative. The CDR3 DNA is TGCGCCAGCAGTATTTCGTCTAATTCTAACTATGGCTACACCTTC. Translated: CASSISSNSNYGYTF.